This T cell receptor (beta chain) derives from a study of cytomegalovirus exposure and HLA in healthy donors. Study results and caveats: Across HLA loci, a later analysis found differing TCR association rates, with DRB1 most and HLA-C fewest.

It was with 60 Vbeta and 13 Jbeta primers that the PCR ran. Method: immunoSEQ multiplex PCR; TCRdb's copy keeps in-frame clones and lacks some. The sample lists over 150,000 clones; more than 65% were seen once. Regarding this clone: Its antigen remains unknown.

This CDR3 has 15 amino acids. V gave up 0 bases and J gave up 4 bases, with 13 bases separating them. Germline CDR1 reads SGHRS; CDR2 reads YFSETQ. The chain employs TRBV5-1 and TRBJ1-2; TRBD1 might be the D (5 bases). This TCR was recovered from a woman aged 40 to 49 in good health and CMV-seropositive. Sequencing used PBMCs. The CDR3 coding sequence is TGCGCCAGCAGCTTGGAAGGGGCTTTAGGCTATGGCTACACCTTC. It yields the protein CASSLEGALGYGYTF.